This is a list of T cell receptor beta chains from one sample in a study of T cell responses to AZD1222 COVID-19 vaccine. TCRdb keeps only in-frame clones here, not all; method: immunoSEQ multiplex PCR. The profile covers 98,000 or so clones, with over 80% appearing a single time and over 7.5% taken by the ten largest. This specimen consisted of peripheral blood, obtained on day 0 of AZD1222 vaccination. These receptors were collected from an adult in good health. Each CDR3 is given with its conserved first and last residue.

J gene | V gene | CDR3 protein
TRBJ1-1 | TRBV7-2 | CASSLLAGSNTEAFF
TRBJ2-2 | TRBV27 | CASSRSGDAGELFF
TRBJ2-7 | TRBV5-5 | CASSLYERGFHF
TRBJ2-7 | TRBV6-5 | CASSSDPPSAYEQYF
TRBJ1-5 | TRBV6-5 | CASSYAPQDRWPQHF
TRBJ2-3 | TRBV2 | CASTQGPSTDTQYF
TRBJ1-1 | TRBV29-1 | CSVYRGGNTEAFF
TRBJ2-7 | TRBV3-1/TRBV3-2 | CASSQGPGRYEQYF
TRBJ1-1 | TRBV7-6 | CASSLGGGPNTEAFF
TRBJ1-1 | TRBV6-6 | CASSTTGQGRTEAFF
TRBJ2-7 | TRBV6-2/TRBV6-3 | CASSYSTIEQYF
TRBJ1-5 | TRBV18 | CASSQLAGTPGQPQHF
TRBJ2-3 | TRBV2 | CASSLGLGTDTQYF
TRBJ1-5 | TRBV19 | CASSIAREGQPQHF
TRBJ1-6 | TRBV28 | CASSPDTNSPLHF
TRBJ2-7 | TRBV7-9 | CASSLAERTGQYEQYF
TRBJ1-3 | TRBV28 | CASNEQGRGSGNTIYF
TRBJ1-1 | TRBV6-5 | CASNSAGVTNTEAFF
TRBJ1-5 | TRBV28 | CASSSGGSNQPQHF
TRBJ1-2 | TRBV6-6 | CASSSRQGGMDGYTF
TRBJ2-4 | TRBV24-1 | CATSASGGNIQYF
TRBJ1-4 | TRBV15 | CATSRDKTSTNEKLFF
TRBJ1-2 | TRBV11-2 | CASSSHAWGYTF
TRBJ1-1 | TRBV10-3 | CAISGVDHTEAFF
TRBJ2-2 | TRBV5-1 | CASRRDTGWELFF
TRBJ1-4 | TRBV2 | CASSEKRFLSEKLFF
TRBJ1-4 | TRBV28 | CASRQTGKGEKLFF
TRBJ1-1 | TRBV19 | CASSIPGGMNTEAFF
TRBJ1-5 | TRBV19 | CASKTGVNQPQHF
TRBJ1-3 | TRBV19 | CASSKGFAGNTIYF
TRBJ2-4 | TRBV4-1 | CASREPRAIRGAKNIQYF
TRBJ2-7 | TRBV15 | CATSSRLTQDSYEQYF
TRBJ2-5 | TRBV7-2 | CASSSRGQETQYF
TRBJ1-1 | TRBV10-3 | CAIRSRGLRDEAFF
TRBJ1-2 | TRBV28 | CASSSPAPRSGYTF
TRBJ2-3 | TRBV20-1 | CSALGADTQYF
TRBJ1-2 | TRBV19 | CASTRTGYGYTF
TRBJ2-3 | TRBV5-1 | CASSLDGAGSTDTQYF
TRBJ2-6 | TRBV19 | CASSTYGTGGSGANVLTF
TRBJ2-3 | TRBV14 | CASSQAWTDTQYF
TRBJ2-7 | TRBV24-1 | CATSDSTRDAYEQYF